This T cell receptor (beta chain) was obtained from a study of cytomegalovirus exposure and HLA in healthy donors. It was with 60 Vbeta and 13 Jbeta primers that the PCR ran. Clones were read by immunoSEQ multiplex PCR, and TCRdb kept only the in-frame ones, dropping some. This sample has roughly 110,000 clones, with about 80% found just once. Whole-study findings and limits: With later analysis, a missense DCLRE1C variant became linked to TCR beta V- and J-gene trimming. Later analysis identified 15,000 to 20,000 TCR beta sequences associated with HLA alleles, using a false discovery rate threshold of 0.05.

This CDR3 has 16 amino acids. The germline V gene encodes CDR1 SEHNR and CDR2 FQNEAQ (reference sequence). Worth noting for this clone: Antigen: not known. Germline and junction disagree at one end, which may indicate a read error.

The TCR was taken from a young man in good health and CMV-seropositive. What was sequenced was PBMCs. The chain carries TRBV7-9 and TRBJ2-3, with 11 bases aligning to TRBD2. The CDR3 nucleotides read TGTTCCAGCAGCTCGGGGACTAGCGGAATCACAGATACGCAGTATTTT. This encodes CSSSSGTSGITDTQYF. The full variable domain, rest sourced from reference TRBV7-9 and TRBJ2-3, is DTGVSQNPRHKITKRGQNVTFRCDPISEHNRLYWYRQTLGQGPEFLTYFQNEAQLEKSRLLSDRFSAERPKGSFSTLEIQRTEQGDSAMYLCSSSSGTSGITDTQYFGPGTRLTVL.